One TCR beta chain is described in this entry. Its antigen remains undetermined. No quality values exist for individual bases; no much larger clone is one base distant. This specimen belongs to a study of cytomegalovirus exposure and HLA in healthy donors (dated by TCRdb to the late 2010s). With regard to the full study: An earlier analysis of roughly 630 of the donors reported approximately 300 Gb of sequence data and 117 million unique TCR beta sequences from roughly 200 million T cells. The study profiled the T cell repertoires of hundreds of subjects by immunosequencing and related them to cytomegalovirus serostatus. Class I and class II HLA loci were covered by the typing at four-digit resolution. On average, approximately 250,000 unique TCR beta nucleotide sequences were sequenced per donor among several hundred genotyped donors of the cohort, with roughly 18% of those sequences being non-productive. Typing coverage varied by locus: roughly 620-640 donors for A, B, C, DRB1 and DQB1; 522 for DQA1; approximately 570 for DPA1; around 450 for DPB1. The later analysis used no new phenotypic data to find candidate immune exposures, relying instead on TCR beta sequences and their occurrence across donors. Besides the first cohort of around 670 subjects, a separate validation cohort made up of 120 different subjects was used. Every discovery cohort repertoire had been produced on one sequencing platform. An early release covering about 600 HLA-typed donors comprised about 300 gigabases of sequencing data and around 86 million unique TCR sequences. The study aimed to test whether cataloging public T cell receptors could reveal signatures of past pathogen exposure. To predict cytomegalovirus infection status, the study brought together high-throughput TCR immunosequencing, statistical association of individual TCRs with disease status, and machine learning. Because of strong linkage in the cohort, four or five DR-DQ haplotypes were treated as single units for association and clustering. Donor age, sex, ethnicity and CMV serostatus were compiled together with the repertoire data. Genome-wide SNP genotypes for about 65% of the 666 donors were used in a later genetic analysis, which treated that subset as a discovery cohort. To decide whether each TCR beta V gene segment behaved as functional or pseudogenic, an earlier analysis of 587 of the donors relied on high-throughput TCR beta sequencing. A later analysis re-examined previously published TCR beta repertoires from just over 650 donors and added high-resolution HLA genotyping to investigate patterns of TCR occurrence. Of the roughly 400 genotyped donors, roughly 85% fell in the genetic ancestry cluster associated with self-reported Caucasian donors. Broader findings and caveats from the paper: A later analysis found that TCR association rates varied across HLA loci, with DRB1 alleles showing the most associated TCRs and HLA-C alleles the fewest. An earlier analysis of 587 of the donors showed that most TCR beta V segments appeared in productive rearrangements either about 87% or about 30% of the time, which broadly matched IMGT annotations. Linkage disequilibrium might explain the correlated functional status among segregating V segments, but an unknown experimental factor could not be excluded. The presence/absence analyses assumed that sequencing depth was roughly uniform across donors, and that assumption may not be true. A later analysis reported that several top co-occurrence clusters appeared linked to parvovirus B19, influenza, CMV and Epstein-Barr virus. In a later analysis, most CMV-associated TCR beta chains were found to appear HLA-restricted, with HLA associations seemingly driven largely by CMV exposure. Because some donors lacked HLA typing at each locus, the association tests relied only on the typed subset. Most TCR sequences were observed very rarely across donors, whereas some public TCRs were present in many individuals. A cluster of highly shared sequence variants was judged likely to be a technical artifact of the sequencing pipeline. Cytomegalovirus status was reported to be diagnosed by the classifier with high specificity and sensitivity in both the original and validation cohorts. According to the authors, the approach could potentially be generalized to other disease states and immunological phenotypes. A further reported finding was that TCR beta sequences accurately predicted the HLA-A and HLA-B alleles for most subjects in the first cohort. Compared with equally common non-associated chains, HLA-associated TCR beta chains in a later analysis were more clonally expanded and had lower generation probabilities. In a later analysis, around 15,000 TCR beta sequences were associated with specific HLA alleles at a false discovery rate of 0.05. Immune exposure information for the cohort was limited to CMV serostatus. In vitro tests confirmed that three of the cytomegalovirus-associated TCR beta chains recognize cytomegalovirus antigens. A later genetic analysis reported fewer N-insertions in productive TCRs among donors in an Asian-associated ancestry cluster than the roughly 690-donor mean. Because counts were too low, about 15 rarely observed V segments, including chromosome 9 orphons, were left out of the earlier analysis of a few hundred of the donors. The study gave a list of about 150 TCR beta chains associated with cytomegalovirus. In a later genetic analysis, a missense DCLRE1C variant was associated with V-gene and J-gene trimming of TCR beta chains, and the association was replicated in an independent cohort. Some IMGT-functional V segments, including TRBV6-2 and TRBV6-3, could not be told apart with the 87-base-pair reads, so those segments were excluded. When HLA alleles, especially DR and DQ, strongly co-occurred, attributing TCR associations to individual alleles was difficult. Only TCR beta chains were sequenced in this cohort, and the absence of alpha or paired-chain data limited detectable features.

Libraries came from the immunoSEQ multiplex PCR assay. For the multiplex PCR, a mixture combining 60 forward primers for TCR Vbeta segments and 13 reverse primers for TCR Jbeta segments was used. The CDR3 region of rearranged TCR beta genes was amplified from genomic DNA by a multiplex PCR assay. On the Illumina HiSeq System, the amplified TCR beta libraries were sequenced as 87-base-pair reads. As for how the authors treated the data: In a later analysis, around 80 million unique TCR beta chains were counted across the roughly 670 repertoires, and approximately 9.9 million of these chains were shared by at least two donors. Raw reads were error-corrected and collapsed into unique sequences with a nearest-neighbor algorithm that merged closely related sequences to remove PCR and sequencing errors. To assign V, D and J gene segments, CDR3 sequences were aligned to IMGT reference sequences. Each retained sequence needed at least a six-nucleotide match to both a V gene segment and a J gene segment. Rearrangements were classified as productive when the CDR3 lacked stop codons and remained in frame with V and J, and all other rearrangements were classified as non-productive. CDR3 was defined according to IMGT convention as the region running from the second conserved V-encoded cysteine to the conserved J-encoded phenylalanine. The earlier analysis of 500 to 600 of the donors excluded sequences that lacked an unambiguous match to a single V gene segment. In an earlier analysis of several hundred of the donors, a V segment was called functional when productive rearrangements were above 56.7%, and segregating when the standard deviation between donors exceeded 5%. A statistical classification framework was built for diagnosing cytomegalovirus status from the catalog of TCR beta chain sequences. A later analysis assigned V and J genes by comparing TCR nucleotide sequences with IMGT/GENE-DB human TR gene sequences. Using the TCRdist pipeline, a later analysis assigned CDR3 sequences along with most-parsimonious VDJ recombination scenarios. In a later analysis, each TCR beta chain was defined by its CDR3 amino acid sequence together with its V-gene family, and reads without a unique V-gene family were excluded. As a way to deal with suspected cross-contamination and a sequencing artifact, a later analysis dropped 500 to 700 nucleotide sequences that were highly shared and had low generation probability. A later analysis calculated a clonal expansion index for each public chain from normalized within-repertoire ranks of inferred template counts. A later analysis computed generation probabilities with a VDJ recombination model fitted to out-of-frame rearrangements, and checked the results against IGoR. In a later analysis, TCR-TCR, TCR-HLA and TCR-CMV co-occurrence was scored with hypergeometric tests, and a repertoire-size bias correction was applied to TCR pairs. In a later analysis, false discovery rates were estimated by permuting HLA or CMV assignments 20 times. A later analysis grouped co-occurring TCRs with DBSCAN, adding TCRdist sequence similarity when clustering within HLA-allele-positive subsets. For co-occurrence clustering, repertoires with fewer than 30,000 or more than 120,000 public chains were excluded, along with five repertoires with anomalous nucleotide sharing. Held by TCRdb, this immuneACCESS table contains in-frame sequences only and omits some clones. Under half of the omission traces to an unresolved V gene where checked; the cause of the rest is unknown. The V and J calls and clone size were taken over from that table, and D and trimming were inferred from the DNA. This sample lists around 180,000 clones; 65% to 75% were detected once. The ten largest clones represent more than 1.3% of the sample.

The cohort was made up of 666 healthy bone marrow donors. At the time of sampling, all cohort members were nominally healthy, though unrecorded immune exposures were likely present. The donor tested CMV seronegative and was one of the 352 seronegative cohort members. A peripheral blood sample was collected from each donor, and TCR beta sequencing was performed on peripheral blood mononuclear cells. The Qiagen DNeasy Blood Extraction Kit was used to extract genomic DNA from the blood cell samples. The trim is 8 bases for V and 2 bases for J, with a gap of 27 bases between the germline ends. From the cysteine through the phenylalanine, the CDR3 covers 18 amino acids. The entry retains the CDR3 DNA only, 54 bases that are in frame from base 1. According to the germline V gene, CDR1 reads SGHTA and CDR2 reads FQGTGA.

The chain employs TRBV7-3 and TRBJ2-5; a tentative D call is TRBD1 (6 bases match). This clonotype originated in a girl under 18 in good health and CMV-seronegative. Sequencing used PBMCs. Here is the DNA: TGTGCCAGCCCGGCGAGGGTTATTCCGGGACACTATCAAGAGACCCAGTACTTC. Its translation reads: CASPARVIPGHYQETQYF.